This note documents a single TCR beta chain sequence. Its matching antigen is unknown. The data were taken from a study of PD-1 blockade in mismatch repair-deficient tumors. Study-wide points: After pembrolizumab, tumor-resident clones rose rapidly, then generally contracted before radiologic responses.

The method was immunoSEQ multiplex PCR; TCRdb's version includes in-frame clones alone and lacks a portion of them. The sample lists some 84,000 clones, roughly 80% seen once, with roughly 2.8% in the top ten. The TCR comes from an adult with mismatch repair-deficient cancer. Sequencing used peripheral blood, obtained 12 weeks after starting pembrolizumab.

The CDR3 loop reads CASSFGVLKRTYGYTF. CDR3 DNA: TGTGCCAGCAGTTTCGGGGTCCTGAAGAGAACTTATGGCTACACCTTC. This chain uses TRBV6-5 with TRBJ1-2; D is unclear. Germline V gene data show CDR1 as MNHEY and CDR2 as SVGAGI. V dropped 4 bases and J dropped 5 bases, with 20 bases sitting between them. The CDR3 sequence is 16 residues long.